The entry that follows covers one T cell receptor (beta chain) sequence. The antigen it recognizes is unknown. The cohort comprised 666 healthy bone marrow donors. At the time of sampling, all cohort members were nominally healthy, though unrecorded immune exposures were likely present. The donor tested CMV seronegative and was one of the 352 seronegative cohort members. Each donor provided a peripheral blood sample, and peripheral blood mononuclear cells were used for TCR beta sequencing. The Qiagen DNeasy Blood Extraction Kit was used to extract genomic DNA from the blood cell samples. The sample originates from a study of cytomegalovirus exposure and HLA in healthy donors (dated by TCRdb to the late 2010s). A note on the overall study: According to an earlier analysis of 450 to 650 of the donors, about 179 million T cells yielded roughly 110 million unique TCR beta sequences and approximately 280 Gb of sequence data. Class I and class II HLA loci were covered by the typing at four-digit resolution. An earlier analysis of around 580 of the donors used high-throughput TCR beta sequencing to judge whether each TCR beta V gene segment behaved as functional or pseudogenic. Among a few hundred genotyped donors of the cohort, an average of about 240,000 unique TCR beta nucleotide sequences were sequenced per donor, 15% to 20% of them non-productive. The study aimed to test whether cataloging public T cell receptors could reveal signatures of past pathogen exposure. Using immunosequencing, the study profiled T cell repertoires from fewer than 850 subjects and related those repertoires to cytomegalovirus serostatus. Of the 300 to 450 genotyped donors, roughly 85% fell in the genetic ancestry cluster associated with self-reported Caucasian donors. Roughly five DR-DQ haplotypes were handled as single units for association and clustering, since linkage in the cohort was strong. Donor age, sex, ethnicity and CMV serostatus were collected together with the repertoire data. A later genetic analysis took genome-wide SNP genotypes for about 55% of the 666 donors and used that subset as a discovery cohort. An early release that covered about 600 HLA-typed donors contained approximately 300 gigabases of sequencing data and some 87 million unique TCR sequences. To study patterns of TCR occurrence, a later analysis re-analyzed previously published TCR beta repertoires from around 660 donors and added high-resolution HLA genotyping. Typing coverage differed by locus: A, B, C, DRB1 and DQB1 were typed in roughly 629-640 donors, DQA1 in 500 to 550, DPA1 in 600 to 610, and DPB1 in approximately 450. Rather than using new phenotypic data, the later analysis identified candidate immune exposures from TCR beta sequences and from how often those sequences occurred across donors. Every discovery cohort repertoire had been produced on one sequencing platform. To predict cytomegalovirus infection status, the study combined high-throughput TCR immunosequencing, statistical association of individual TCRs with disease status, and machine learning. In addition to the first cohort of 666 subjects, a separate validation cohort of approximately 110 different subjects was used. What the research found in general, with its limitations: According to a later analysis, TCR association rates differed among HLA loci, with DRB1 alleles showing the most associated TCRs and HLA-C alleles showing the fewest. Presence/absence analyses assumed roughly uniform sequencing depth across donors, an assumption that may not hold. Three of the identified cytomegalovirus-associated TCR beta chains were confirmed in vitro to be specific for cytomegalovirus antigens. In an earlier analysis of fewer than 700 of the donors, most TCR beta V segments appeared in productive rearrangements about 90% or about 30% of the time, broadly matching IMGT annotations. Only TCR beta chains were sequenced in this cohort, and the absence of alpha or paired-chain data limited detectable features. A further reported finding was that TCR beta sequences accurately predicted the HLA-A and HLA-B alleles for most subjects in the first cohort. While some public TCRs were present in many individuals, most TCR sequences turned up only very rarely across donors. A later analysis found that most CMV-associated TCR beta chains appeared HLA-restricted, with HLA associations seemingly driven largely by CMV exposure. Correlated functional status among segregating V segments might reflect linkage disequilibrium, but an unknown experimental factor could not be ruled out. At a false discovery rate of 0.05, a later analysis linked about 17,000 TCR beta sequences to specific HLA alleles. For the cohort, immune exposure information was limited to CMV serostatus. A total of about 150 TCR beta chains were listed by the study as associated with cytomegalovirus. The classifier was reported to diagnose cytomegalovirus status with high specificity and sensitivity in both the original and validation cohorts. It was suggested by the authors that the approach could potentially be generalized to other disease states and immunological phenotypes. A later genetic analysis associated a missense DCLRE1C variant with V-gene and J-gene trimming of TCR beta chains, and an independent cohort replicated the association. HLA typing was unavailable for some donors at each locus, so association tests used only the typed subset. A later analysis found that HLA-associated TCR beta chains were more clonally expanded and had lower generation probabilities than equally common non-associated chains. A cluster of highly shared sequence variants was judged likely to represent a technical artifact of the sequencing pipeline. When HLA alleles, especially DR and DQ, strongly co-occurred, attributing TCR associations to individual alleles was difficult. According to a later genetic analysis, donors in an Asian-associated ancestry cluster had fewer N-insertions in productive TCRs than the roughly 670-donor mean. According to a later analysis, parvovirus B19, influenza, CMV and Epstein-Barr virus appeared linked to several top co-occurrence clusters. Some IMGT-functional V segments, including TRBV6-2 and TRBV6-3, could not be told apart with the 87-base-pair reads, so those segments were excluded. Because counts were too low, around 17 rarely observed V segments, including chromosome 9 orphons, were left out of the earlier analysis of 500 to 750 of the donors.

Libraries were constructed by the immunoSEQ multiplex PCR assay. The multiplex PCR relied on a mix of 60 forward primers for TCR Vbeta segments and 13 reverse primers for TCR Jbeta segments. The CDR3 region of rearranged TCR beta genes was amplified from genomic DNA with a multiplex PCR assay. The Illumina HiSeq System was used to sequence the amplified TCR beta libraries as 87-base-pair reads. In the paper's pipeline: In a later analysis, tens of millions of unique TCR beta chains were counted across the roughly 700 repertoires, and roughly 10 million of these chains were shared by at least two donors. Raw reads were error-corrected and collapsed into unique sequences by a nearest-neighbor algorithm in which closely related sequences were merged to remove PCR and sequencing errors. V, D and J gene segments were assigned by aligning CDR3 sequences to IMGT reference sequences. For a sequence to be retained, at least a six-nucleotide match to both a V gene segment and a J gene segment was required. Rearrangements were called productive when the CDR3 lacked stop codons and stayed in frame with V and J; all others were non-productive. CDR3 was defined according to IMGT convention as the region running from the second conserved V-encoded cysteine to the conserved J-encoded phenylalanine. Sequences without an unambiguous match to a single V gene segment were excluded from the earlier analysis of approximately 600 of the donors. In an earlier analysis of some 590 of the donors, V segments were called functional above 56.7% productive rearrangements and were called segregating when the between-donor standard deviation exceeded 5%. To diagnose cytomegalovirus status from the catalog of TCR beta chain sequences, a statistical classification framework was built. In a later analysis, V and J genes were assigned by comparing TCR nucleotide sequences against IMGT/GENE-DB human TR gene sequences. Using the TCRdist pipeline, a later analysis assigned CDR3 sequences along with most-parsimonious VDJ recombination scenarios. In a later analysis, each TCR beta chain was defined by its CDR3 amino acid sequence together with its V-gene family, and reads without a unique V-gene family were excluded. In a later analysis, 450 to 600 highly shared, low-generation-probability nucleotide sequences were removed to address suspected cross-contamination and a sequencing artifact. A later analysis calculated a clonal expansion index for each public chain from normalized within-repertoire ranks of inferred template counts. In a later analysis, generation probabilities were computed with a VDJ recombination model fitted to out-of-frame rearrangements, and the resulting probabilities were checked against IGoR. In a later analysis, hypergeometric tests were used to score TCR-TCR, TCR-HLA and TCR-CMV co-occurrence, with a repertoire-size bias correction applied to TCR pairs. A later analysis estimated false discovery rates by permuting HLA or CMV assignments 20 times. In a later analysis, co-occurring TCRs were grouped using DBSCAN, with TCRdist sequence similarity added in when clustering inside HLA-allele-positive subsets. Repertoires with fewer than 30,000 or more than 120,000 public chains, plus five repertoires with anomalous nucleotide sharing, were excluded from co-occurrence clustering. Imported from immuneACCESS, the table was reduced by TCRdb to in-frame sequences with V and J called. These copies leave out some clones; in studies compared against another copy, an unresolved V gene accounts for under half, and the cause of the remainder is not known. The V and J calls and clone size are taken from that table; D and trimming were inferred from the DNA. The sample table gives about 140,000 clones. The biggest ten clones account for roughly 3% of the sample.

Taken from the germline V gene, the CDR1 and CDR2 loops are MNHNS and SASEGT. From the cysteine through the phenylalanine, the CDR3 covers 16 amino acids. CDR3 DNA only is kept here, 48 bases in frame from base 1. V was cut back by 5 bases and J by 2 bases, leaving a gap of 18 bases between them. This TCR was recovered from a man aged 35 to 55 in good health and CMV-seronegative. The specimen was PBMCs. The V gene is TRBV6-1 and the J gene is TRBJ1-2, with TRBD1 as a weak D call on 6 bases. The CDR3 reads CASSQGGGGSNYGYTF. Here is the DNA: TGTGCCAGCAGTCAAGGGGGGGGAGGGAGCAACTATGGCTACACCTTC.